This TCR beta chain was captured by sequencing in a study of blood T cells in healthy people across ages. Remarks on this clonotype: Its antigen is currently unknown.

Sample-barcoded 5' priming and a J-beta primer mix drove a second PCR of roughly 6 to 12 cycles. In TCRdb, the 5' RACE reads were re-called with MiXCR into one record per CDR3 protein. The repertoire has 850,000 to 1,000,000 distinct CDR3 sequences, roughly 51% of them found once; the top ten carry about a fifth. Trimming cost V 2 bases and J 6 bases; bases outside gene matches: 6. Germline loops: CDR1 LGHDT, CDR2 YNNKEL (reference sequence). The CDR3 is 14 residues long. Overall study results and limits: Long-lived donors carried more naive CD4+ cells and greater diversity than aged donors. Naive T cell percentage showed a strong correlation with TCR beta diversity.

The sample consisted of blood. This TCR came from a woman aged 55-70 years in good health. The chain combines TRBV3-1 with TRBJ2-5; 7 bases match TRBD1. CDR3 DNA sequence: TGTGCCAGCAGCCAACACAGGGGTCGAAAGACCCAGTACTTC. It is translated as CASSQHRGRKTQYF.